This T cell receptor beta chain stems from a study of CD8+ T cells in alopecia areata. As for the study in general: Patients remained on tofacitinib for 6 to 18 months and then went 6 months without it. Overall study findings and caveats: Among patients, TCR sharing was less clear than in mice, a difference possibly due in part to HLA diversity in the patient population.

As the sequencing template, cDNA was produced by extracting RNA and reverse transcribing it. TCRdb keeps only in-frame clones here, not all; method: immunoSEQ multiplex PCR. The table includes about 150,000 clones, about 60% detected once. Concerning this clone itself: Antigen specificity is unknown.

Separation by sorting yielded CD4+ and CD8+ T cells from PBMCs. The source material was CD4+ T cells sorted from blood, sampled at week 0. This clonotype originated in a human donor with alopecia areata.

The CDR3 loop is CSAGDDYEQYF. Here the CDR3 DNA reads TGCAGCGCAGGGGATGACTACGAGCAGTACTTC. V is TRBV29-1 and J is TRBJ2-7; TRBD1 might be the D (6 bases). Germline loops: CDR1 SQVTM, CDR2 ANQGSEA. The germline V and J ends were trimmed by 7 bases and 3 bases, with 10 bases remaining between them. The CDR3 length is 11 residues.